The 3 T cell receptor beta chains below come from one sample, sequenced in a study of CD8+ T cells in alopecia areata. Regarding treatment: oral pan-JAK inhibitor, 5-10 mg twice daily. Sequencing templates came from extracted RNA that was reverse transcribed into cDNA. TCRdb's copy holds only in-frame clones and misses some; the assay was immunoSEQ multiplex PCR. The top ten clones hold 20% to 25% of a sample with roughly 110,000 clones, roughly 89% of them seen once. The sample in question was CD8+ T cells sorted from blood, obtained at week 24, from a patient treated with tofacitinib. These receptors all stem from a human donor with alopecia areata.

The rearrangement links TRBV30 to TRBJ1-2; TRBD1 might be the D (5 bases). Germline CDR1 is GTSNPN and CDR2 is SVGIG (reference sequence). The V end lost 2 bases, the J end lost 8 bases, and 12 bases lay between the germline ends. This CDR3 has 12 residues. This CDR3 reads CAWSSGAEGYTF. CDR3 in DNA: TGTGCCTGGAGTAGCGGGGCCGAGGGCTACACCTTC.

V is TRBV15 and J is TRBJ2-5; possible D gene TRBD1, 6 bases. CDR1 is LNHNV and CDR2 is YYDKDF in the germline V gene (reference sequence). This CDR3 is built from 15 residues. The V gene lost 1 base and the J gene lost 1 base, with 10 bases spanning the gap. This chain's CDR3 is CATSRARGFQETQYF. The CDR3, as DNA: TGTGCCACCAGCAGAGCCAGGGGCTTCCAAGAGACCCAGTACTTC.

The chain uses TRBV5-4 and TRBJ2-3, with D perhaps TRBD2 (7 bases). In germline, CDR1 is SGHNT, CDR2 YYREEE (reference sequence). The CDR3 contains 17 residues. The V and J ends lost 7 bases and 6 bases respectively, with 27 bases between them. The CDR3 sequence is CASRPQRGGLYVDTQYF. CDR3 sequence (DNA): TGTGCCAGCCGACCCCAGCGCGGGGGCCTTTATGTGGATACGCAGTATTTT.